The 30 T cell receptor beta chains in this list originate from one sample, sequenced in a study of blood T cell repertoires in COVID-19. Data came from immunoSEQ multiplex PCR; TCRdb stores just in-frame clones and leaves some out. The sample has 250,000 to 350,000 clones, 87% seen once; the top ten hold 7.8%. Sequences were obtained from peripheral blood. The receptors here all came from a woman aged 50 to 60 who had recovered from COVID-19.

The chain combines TRBV15 with TRBJ2-7; TRBD2 agrees at 7 bases. With V trimmed by 5 bases and J by 1 base, 8 bases remained unmatched. Per germline, CDR1 LNHNV and CDR2 YYDKDF (reference sequence). The CDR3 is 15 amino acids. CDR3 loop: CATSGGGLRSYEQYF. The CDR3 DNA follows: TGTGCCACCAGCGGGGGAGGGCTACGATCCTACGAGCAGTACTTC.

The rearrangement links TRBV6-5 to TRBJ1-4, with D hard to call. Looked up from germline, CDR1 is MNHEY and CDR2 is SVGAGI. The ends were cut back, 8 bases at V and 7 bases at J, with 14 bases in the middle. This CDR3 has 13 residues. The CDR3 protein is CASLSTVSEKLFF. The CDR3 DNA sequence: TGTGCCAGCTTGAGTACTGTTAGTGAAAAACTGTTTTTT.

The V and J genes are TRBV20-1 and TRBJ1-2; 11 bases agree with TRBD1. Germline V gene data show CDR1 as DFQATT and CDR2 as SNEGSKA (reference sequence). The CDR3 contains 16 residues. J gave up 6 bases and V 3 bases, and 12 bases lay outside the gene matches. The CDR3 reads CSASRHGTGGWDGYTF. The CDR3 DNA reads TGCAGTGCTAGTAGGCATGGGACAGGGGGATGGGATGGCTACACCTTC.

This chain uses TRBV6-2 or TRBV6-3 with TRBJ1-2; TRBD1 matches at 7 bases. With 5 bases clipped from V and 6 bases from J, the junction kept 6 bases outside the gene matches. This CDR3 region has 13 residues. CDR1 and CDR2 from the germline V gene are MNHEY and SVGEGT. The CDR3 loop reads CASSLQGLHGYTF. CDR3 DNA: TGTGCCAGCAGTCTACAGGGGTTACATGGCTACACCTTC.

The chain recombines TRBV11-2 with TRBJ1-1; D perhaps matches TRBD1 (5 bases). The CDR3 runs 14 residues. Germline-derived CDR1 and CDR2 are SGHAT and FQNNGV. V lost 2 bases and J 4 bases, leaving 11 bases between the germline ends. The DNA of the CDR3 is TGTGCCAGCAGCTTAAAAATCCAGGGCACTGAAGCTTTCTTT. Translating gives CASSLKIQGTEAFF.

The chain links TRBV25-1 to TRBJ2-3; TRBD1 matches at 9 bases. Germline trimming cut 1 base from V and 3 bases from J; bases unmatched to any gene: 8. The germline V gene encodes CDR1 MGHDK and CDR2 SYGVNS. The CDR3 consists of 17 residues. CDR3 nucleotides: TGTGCCAGCAGTGAATTAGGGACAGGGAGACGGACAGATACGCAGTATTTT. Its translation: CASSELGTGRRTDTQYF.

This clone was recorded once. J is TRBJ2-3 and V is TRBV4-3; D is uncertain. CDR1 LGHNA and CDR2 YSLEER come from the germline V gene. Deletions cut 0 bases from V and 0 bases from J, with 10 bases between. CDR3 length equals 16 residues. The chain's CDR3 is CASSQETPSSTDTQYF. Here the CDR3 DNA reads TGCGCCAGCAGCCAAGAAACCCCTAGTAGCACAGATACGCAGTATTTT.

This chain links TRBV28 with TRBJ1-5; 8 positions agree with TRBD1. CDR3 length: 15 amino acids. V was pared by 10 bases and J by 7 bases, with 15 bases of the junction left unmatched. Per germline, CDR1 MDHEN and CDR2 SYDVKM. The CDR3 DNA sequence: TGTGCCATCGAGACCGGGACAGGTCCACTACAGCCCCAGCATTTT. It yields the protein CAIETGTGPLQPQHF.

The CDR3 is CASSLGPGTYNEQFF. For the CDR3, the DNA is TGCGCCAGCAGCTTGGGTCCCGGGACCTACAATGAGCAGTTCTTC. The chain has TRBV5-1 and TRBJ2-1; TRBD2 is a possible D gene (5 bases). Germline loops: CDR1 SGHRS, CDR2 YFSETQ. V gave up 0 bases and J gave up 2 bases, with 9 bases separating them. The CDR3 is 15 residues long.

J is TRBJ2-1 and V is TRBV7-9; perhaps TRBD2 as D (6 bases). V dropped 6 bases and J dropped 5 bases, with 8 bases sitting between them. The CDR3 has 12 amino acids. Germline CDR1 and CDR2: SEHNR and FQNEAQ (reference sequence). The CDR3 here is CASRLADNEQFF. In DNA, the CDR3 is TGTGCCAGCAGACTAGCCGACAATGAGCAGTTCTTC.

The rearrangement joins TRBV5-1 to TRBJ1-3; D is unclear. Germline V gene data show CDR1 as SGHRS and CDR2 as YFSETQ. CDR3 length: 14 amino acids. The V and J ends lost 3 bases and 1 base respectively, with 8 bases between them. The chain's CDR3 is CASSYGNSGNTIYF. CDR3 in DNA: TGCGCCAGCAGCTACGGTAATTCTGGAAACACCATATATTTT.

The CDR3 sequence is CATSRDYPGSYEQYF. The CDR3 DNA follows: TGTGCCACCAGCAGAGATTATCCAGGTTCCTACGAGCAGTACTTC. J is TRBJ2-7 and V is TRBV15; D unclear. Germline assignment: CDR1 LNHNV and CDR2 YYDKDF (reference sequence). The CDR3 is 15 amino acids. The V and J ends lost 0 bases and 1 base respectively, with 10 bases between them.

CDR3 protein: CASGGDLYEQYF. In DNA, the CDR3 is TGTGCCAGCGGGGGGGACCTATACGAGCAGTACTTC. The chain combines TRBV12-3 or TRBV12-4 with TRBJ2-7; 7 positions match TRBD2. The CDR3 is 12 amino acids. V lost 8 bases to trimming and J lost 4 bases; unmatched junction nucleotides: 5.

This clone was seen only once. J is TRBJ2-7 and V is TRBV19; 7 bases are a match to TRBD2. The CDR3 covers 15 residues. The germline V gene encodes CDR1 LNHDA and CDR2 SQIVND (reference sequence). J was trimmed by 5 bases and V by 3 bases; bases with no gene match: 10. CDR3 DNA sequence: TGTGCCAGTAGTATGGTGGCTAGCGGCGGGGACGAGCAGTACTTC. It codes for CASSMVASGGDEQYF.

The CDR3 reads CASSVRLGTDTQYF. The CDR3, as DNA: TGTGCCAGCAGCGTAAGACTCGGCACAGATACGCAGTATTTT. The chain carries TRBV9 and TRBJ2-3; D call uncertain. CDR1 and CDR2 (germline): SGDLS, YYNGEE. Trimming took 1 base from V and 1 from J, leaving 7 bases between them. CDR3 size: 14 residues.

This clone was observed at least ten times. Other DNA sequences in the sample encode the same CDR3. This sequence joins TRBV29-1 and TRBJ2-5; D possibly corresponds to TRBD1 (6 bases). Per the germline V gene, CDR1 is SQVTM and CDR2 is ANQGSEA. This CDR3 contains 12 residues. The V end was cut by 4 bases, the J end by 5 bases, with 11 bases between. This CDR3 is CSVAGVGETQYF. The CDR3 coding sequence is TGCAGCGTTGCAGGGGTGGGGGAGACCCAGTACTTC.

This chain uses TRBV7-3 with TRBJ2-2; possibly TRBD2 for D (7 bases). Trimming removed 5 bases at V and 4 bases at J, with 8 bases between. This CDR3 comprises 13 residues. Germline-derived CDR1 and CDR2 are SGHTA and FQGTGA. CDR3 in DNA: TGTGCCAGCAGCCGGGGGGCCACCGGGGAGCTGTTTTTT. Amino acid sequence: CASSRGATGELFF.

The rearrangement joins TRBV10-3 to TRBJ1-5, with 11 positions matching TRBD1. Germline V lookup: CDR1 ENHRY, CDR2 SYGVKD. The V and J ends lost 10 bases and 5 bases, in that order; junction bases with no gene match: 7. This CDR3 spans 14 amino acids. The CDR3 sequence: CASRDRGEDQPQHF. CDR3 sequence (DNA): TGTGCCAGCCGGGACAGGGGGGAGGATCAGCCCCAGCATTTT.

This chain uses TRBV2 with TRBJ1-5, with 8 bases aligning to TRBD1. The ends lost 6 bases at V and 7 bases at J; junction bases unmatched: 8. Germline lookup yields CDR1 SNHLY and CDR2 FYNNEI. The CDR3 contains 14 residues. The CDR3 coding sequence is TGTGCCAGCAGGTGGACAGGGAATAACCAGCCCCAGCATTTT. This sequence encodes CASRWTGNNQPQHF.

This clone was seen a handful of times. The V and J genes are TRBV9 and TRBJ2-1, with 8 bases matching TRBD1. The CDR3 spans 14 residues. J was trimmed by 4 bases and V by 2 bases; bases with no gene match: 2. Germline lookup yields CDR1 SGDLS and CDR2 YYNGEE. DNA of the CDR3: TGTGCCAGCAGCGTGAGGACAGGGTACAATGAGCAGTTCTTC. As protein: CASSVRTGYNEQFF.

This sequence joins TRBV29-1 and TRBJ1-1, with a weak D call TRBD1 (6 bases). Germline V lookup: CDR1 SQVTM, CDR2 ANQGSEA. V lost 6 bases, J lost 0 bases, and 8 bases lay in between. The CDR3 consists of 12 residues. CDR3 sequence reads: CSVTGLNTEAFF. The CDR3 DNA follows: TGCAGCGTGACAGGACTGAACACTGAAGCTTTCTTT.

The rearrangement uses TRBV7-3 and TRBJ2-2; 8 bases are shared with TRBD1. This CDR3 is built from 17 residues. Trimming at V came to 5 bases and at J to 1 base, leaving 9 bases not matched to a gene. Germline loops: CDR1 SGHTA, CDR2 FQGTGA. The chain's CDR3 is CASSLLPGTGNTGELFF. The CDR3 bases are TGTGCCAGCAGCCTCCTCCCGGGGACAGGGAACACCGGGGAGCTGTTTTTT.

The chain couples TRBV4-1 to TRBJ1-6, with TRBD1 matching over 7 bases. The germline V gene encodes CDR1 MGHRA and CDR2 YSYEKL. V lost 6 bases to trimming and J lost 7 bases; unmatched junction nucleotides: 9. This CDR3 has 15 amino acids. CDR3 in amino acids: CASSRDSTGNSPLHF. The CDR3 DNA reads as TGCGCCAGCAGTCGGGACAGCACTGGGAATTCACCCCTCCACTTT.

The chain has TRBV28 and TRBJ2-4; 12 nucleotides agree with TRBD2. The germline gives CDR1 MDHEN, CDR2 SYDVKM. V gave up 3 bases and J gave up 8 bases; unmatched junction bases: 8. The CDR3 totals 16 residues. This CDR3 is CASSLLTSGSWDIQYF. The DNA for the CDR3 is TGTGCCAGCAGTTTGTTGACTAGCGGGAGTTGGGACATTCAGTACTTC.

This clone was seen more than once but under ten times. This sequence joins TRBV27 and TRBJ1-1, with 7 bases identical to TRBD1. CDR3 length equals 13 residues. V shed 7 bases and J 2 bases; nucleotides not matched to a gene: 4. Germline lookup yields CDR1 MNHEY and CDR2 SMNVEV (reference sequence). The CDR3, as DNA: TGTGCCAGCAACGACAGGGCAAACACTGAAGCTTTCTTT. Translated: CASNDRANTEAFF.

The chain links TRBV7-3 to TRBJ2-5; 10 bases are a match to TRBD2. The trim removed 5 bases at V and 5 bases at J, leaving 20 bases unmatched. Germline lookup yields CDR1 SGHTA and CDR2 FQGTGA. This CDR3 contains 19 residues. The CDR3 protein is CASSPNPNGLAGEEETQYF. CDR3 in DNA: TGTGCCAGCAGCCCAAACCCCAACGGGCTAGCGGGAGAGGAGGAGACCCAGTACTTC.

This chain uses TRBV29-1 with TRBJ2-2; D is undetermined. The CDR3 totals 13 residues. Trimming left V 3 bases short and J 4 bases short, with 9 bases between. Germline V gene lookup returns CDR1 SQVTM and CDR2 ANQGSEA. CDR3 bases: TGCAGCGTTGATATTAGTAGCACCGGGGAGCTGTTTTTT. It yields the protein CSVDISSTGELFF.

This clone occurred a few times. The chain employs TRBV4-3 and TRBJ1-5; TRBD1 might be the D (6 bases). Germline CDR1 and CDR2: LGHNA and YSLEER. The CDR3 sequence is 15 residues long. Trimming stripped 2 bases from V and 4 bases from J, with 12 bases between. CDR3 residues: CASSQNTGTNQPQHF. DNA for the CDR3: TGCGCCAGCAGCCAAAATACAGGGACGAATCAGCCCCAGCATTTT.

This chain connects TRBV25-1 to TRBJ1-1; D is unresolved. CDR1 is MGHDK, CDR2 SYGVNS, per germline. The germline V and J ends were trimmed by 1 base and 1 base, with 7 bases remaining between them. The CDR3 totals 14 residues. CDR3 coding DNA: TGTGCCAGCAGTGAATTCGGGGAGAACACTGAAGCTTTCTTT. Translation gives CASSEFGENTEAFF.

A note on this clone: Other DNA sequences in this sample translate to the same CDR3. This chain connects TRBV4-3 to TRBJ1-2, with 8 bases aligning to TRBD1. The ends lost 3 bases at V and 4 bases at J; junction bases unmatched: 1. Germline CDR1 and CDR2: LGHNA and YSLEER. The CDR3 consists of 13 residues. In DNA, the CDR3 is TGCGCCAGCAGCCAGGACAGGGCCTATGGCTACACCTTC. Residues: CASSQDRAYGYTF.